This is a list of T cell receptor beta chains from one sample in a study of control samples from healthy donors and cancer patients. The assay was immunoSEQ multiplex PCR, and TCRdb's table has in-frame clones only and misses some. Altogether 200,000 or so clones are present, just under 95% being singletons, with the ten largest covering roughly 1.6%. Sequenced: blood. The source is a man aged 45 to 65 in good health. CDR3s include the opening cysteine and the closing phenylalanine or tryptophan. Each record gives: clone size, D gene, V gene, J gene, CDR3 protein, CDR3 DNA. The D gene is left open where the match is weak. For some rows the clone size is stated as once, few or many, or as a class when expanded; others skip it.

>NA|TRBD2|TRBV3-1/TRBV3-2|TRBJ2-1
CASSQVPGGATYNEQFF
TGTGCCAGCAGCCAAGTCCCGGGGGGGGCAACCTACAATGAGCAGTTCTTC
>NA|NA|TRBV20-1|TRBJ1-1
CSARWSTEAFF
TGCAGTGCTAGGTGGAGCACTGAAGCTTTCTTT
>NA|TRBD1|TRBV19|TRBJ1-2
CASSIVPDRARYGYTF
TGTGCCAGTAGTATAGTCCCTGACAGGGCGCGGTATGGCTACACCTTC
>NA|TRBD1|TRBV4-2|TRBJ2-5
CASSQVQGGETQYF
TGTGCCAGCAGCCAGGTACAGGGGGGAGAGACCCAGTACTTC
>NA|TRBD1|TRBV5-1|TRBJ2-1
CASSGTGYNEQFF
TGCGCCAGCAGCGGGACAGGTTACAATGAGCAGTTCTTC
>once|TRBD1|TRBV5-4|TRBJ2-2
CASSPTGYTGELFF
TGTGCCAGCAGTCCGACAGGGTACACCGGGGAGCTGTTTTTT
>NA|NA|TRBV18|TRBJ1-5
CASSPRTDGDQPQHF
TGTGCCAGCTCACCACGGACAGACGGCGATCAGCCCCAGCATTTT
>NA|TRBD1|TRBV19|TRBJ2-1
CASSTYPARGQEQFF
TGTGCCAGTAGTACCTACCCGGCTAGGGGGCAAGAGCAGTTCTTC
>NA|TRBD1|TRBV2|TRBJ1-1
CASSERGRGTEAFF
TGTGCCAGCAGTGAAAGGGGGCGCGGCACTGAAGCTTTCTTT
>NA|NA|TRBV5-1|TRBJ2-7
CASSLGGLQYEQYF
TGCGCCAGCAGCTTGGGAGGGCTTCAATACGAGCAGTACTTC
>NA|NA|TRBV28|TRBJ1-2
CASSLGGFGYGYTF
TGTGCCAGCAGCCTAGGGGGATTTGGCTATGGCTACACCTTC
>once|NA|TRBV5-4|TRBJ1-6
CASSSGTEYNSPLHF
TGTGCCAGCAGCTCCGGGACGGAGTATAATTCACCCCTCCACTTT
>NA|NA|TRBV18|TRBJ2-7
CASSPPSGQTYEQYF
TGTGCCAGCTCACCACCGTCGGGGCAAACCTACGAGCAGTACTTC
>NA|NA|TRBV9|TRBJ1-1
CASSASNTEAFF
TGTGCCAGCAGCGCGTCGAACACTGAAGCTTTCTTT
>NA|NA|TRBV19|TRBJ1-1
CASSGLGSGNTEAFF
TGTGCCAGTAGTGGCCTGGGGTCGGGGAACACTGAAGCTTTCTTT
>NA|NA|TRBV7-3|TRBJ1-6
CASSLQPNSPLHF
TGTGCCAGCAGCTTACAGCCCAATTCACCCCTCCACTTT
>NA|NA|TRBV4-3|TRBJ1-1
CASSQDTVNTEAFF
TGCGCCAGCAGCCAAGATACAGTGAACACTGAAGCTTTCTTT
>NA|NA|TRBV5-1|TRBJ2-2
CASSKGAGGELFF
TGCGCCAGCAGCAAGGGAGCGGGCGGGGAGCTGTTTTTT
>NA|NA|TRBV20-1|TRBJ1-1
CSASKNTEAFF
TGCAGTGCTAGCAAAAACACTGAAGCTTTCTTT
>once|TRBD1|TRBV5-1|TRBJ2-3
CASSFGQGRYF
TGCGCCAGCAGTTTCGGACAGGGTCGGTATTTT
>NA|TRBD1|TRBV28|TRBJ2-2
CASGTANTGELFF
TGTGCCAGCGGGACAGCGAACACCGGGGAGCTGTTTTTT
>once|TRBD2|TRBV15|TRBJ2-1
CATTQSLAGVPGEQFF
TGTGCCACCACCCAATCACTAGCGGGGGTCCCAGGGGAGCAGTTCTTC
>NA|NA|TRBV9|TRBJ1-3
CASSVGQLFSGNTIYF
TGTGCCAGCAGCGTAGGGCAGCTATTCTCTGGAAACACCATATATTTT
>NA|NA|TRBV3-1/TRBV3-2|TRBJ1-1
CASSQDGLVAFF
TGTGCCAGCAGCCAAGACGGACTGGTGGCTTTCTTT
>NA|TRBD1|TRBV27|TRBJ2-1
CASSLGQGRYNEQFF
TGTGCCAGCAGTTTGGGACAGGGGCGATACAATGAGCAGTTCTTC
>NA|NA|TRBV6-6|TRBJ1-3
CASSSQGRLAGNTIYF
TGTGCCAGCAGTTCACAGGGCCGCCTGGCTGGAAACACCATATATTTT
>NA|NA|TRBV12-3/TRBV12-4|TRBJ1-1
CASSSGTEAFF
TGTGCCAGCTCCTCTGGGACTGAAGCTTTCTTT
>NA|NA|TRBV9|TRBJ1-3
CASSVAGRNSGNTIYF
TGTGCCAGCAGCGTAGCCGGACGGAACTCTGGAAACACCATATATTTT
>NA|NA|TRBV20-1|TRBJ2-5
CSGGRETQYF
TGCAGTGGAGGTCGGGAGACCCAGTACTTC
>NA|NA|TRBV7-9|TRBJ1-1
CASSLSQASTEAFF
TGTGCCAGCAGCTTATCCCAAGCGAGCACTGAAGCTTTCTTT
>NA|NA|TRBV30|TRBJ2-5
CAWSVGGLRETQYF
TGTGCCTGGAGTGTTGGTGGCCTCAGGGAGACCCAGTACTTC
>NA|NA|TRBV6-1|TRBJ1-5
CASSEAGRGQPQHF
TGTGCCAGCAGTGAAGCGGGGAGGGGGCAGCCCCAGCATTTT
>NA|TRBD1|TRBV28|TRBJ1-2
CASSLGDRPRYGYTF
TGTGCCAGCAGTTTAGGGGACAGGCCTAGGTATGGCTACACCTTC
>NA|NA|TRBV7-9|TRBJ2-3
CASSLKADRDTQYF
TGTGCCAGCAGCTTAAAGGCGGACAGAGATACGCAGTATTTT
>NA|NA|TRBV7-7|TRBJ1-1
CASSLNPSTEAFF
TGTGCTAGCAGCTTAAACCCGTCCACTGAAGCTTTCTTT
>NA|NA|TRBV5-6|TRBJ1-6
CASSFYRDSPLHF
TGTGCCAGCAGCTTTTACAGGGATTCACCCCTCCACTTT
>NA|NA|TRBV28|TRBJ1-1
CASSTGQGVNTEAFF
TGTGCCAGCAGTACTGGTCAGGGAGTGAACACTGAAGCTTTCTTT
>NA|TRBD1|TRBV9|TRBJ2-7
CASSPGTGSYEQYF
TGTGCCAGCAGCCCTGGGACAGGTTCCTACGAGCAGTACTTC
>NA|TRBD1|TRBV15|TRBJ1-1
CATRGQDRAFF
TGTGCCACCAGAGGACAGGATCGCGCTTTCTTT
>NA|NA|TRBV5-4|TRBJ1-1
CASSSDSVEAFF
TGTGCCAGCAGCTCGGACAGTGTTGAAGCTTTCTTT
>NA|NA|TRBV5-4|TRBJ1-6
CASSSVGTLNSPLHF
TGTGCCAGCAGCTCCGTCGGGACGCTAAATTCACCCCTCCACTTT
>NA|TRBD1|TRBV6-5|TRBJ1-2
CASSRTGGNYGYTF
TGTGCCAGCAGTCGGACAGGGGGGAACTATGGCTACACCTTC
>NA|TRBD1|TRBV6-5|TRBJ1-1
CASRTLRTGSTEAFF
TGTGCCAGCAGGACCCTCAGGACAGGGAGCACTGAAGCTTTCTTT
>NA|TRBD1|TRBV5-1|TRBJ2-5
CASSFRTGGRETQYF
TGCGCCAGCAGCTTTCGAACAGGGGGCCGGGAGACCCAGTACTTC
>NA|TRBD2|TRBV5-1|TRBJ2-1
CASSLSSSGGYNEQFF
TGCGCCAGCAGCCTCTCGTCTAGCGGGGGCTACAATGAGCAGTTCTTC
>NA|TRBD1|TRBV28|TRBJ1-1
CASFRDRGPEAFF
TGTGCCAGCTTCCGGGACAGGGGGCCTGAAGCTTTCTTT
>NA|NA|TRBV12-3/TRBV12-4|TRBJ1-2
CASSRDGNYGYTF
TGTGCCAGCAGCCGAGACGGGAACTATGGCTACACCTTC
>once|TRBD1|TRBV5-3|TRBJ1-5
CARTSGGQGPNQPQHF
TGTGCCAGAACTTCCGGGGGACAGGGACCCAATCAGCCCCAGCATTTT
>NA|NA|TRBV28|TRBJ1-4
CASTEDRKGRYEKLFF
TGTGCCAGCACCGAGGACAGAAAGGGTAGGTATGAAAAACTGTTTTTT
>NA|NA|TRBV30|TRBJ2-3
CAWSLNMDTQYF
TGTGCCTGGAGTCTAAACATGGATACGCAGTATTTT
>NA|NA|TRBV18|TRBJ1-3
CASSPIPPPRGPGNTIYF
TGTGCCAGCTCACCGATTCCCCCTCCCCGGGGGCCTGGAAACACCATATATTTT
>NA|NA|TRBV29-1|TRBJ1-3
CSVQQGFTGNTIYF
TGCAGCGTGCAACAGGGATTCACTGGAAACACCATATATTTT
>NA|TRBD1|TRBV4-1|TRBJ1-1
CASSQRTGDVNLNTEAFF
TGCGCCAGCAGCCAAAGGACAGGGGACGTAAATTTGAACACTGAAGCTTTCTTT